A selection of T cell receptor beta chains follows, all from one sample in a study of blood T cell repertoires in COVID-19. The table came from immunoSEQ multiplex PCR; TCRdb's copy has only in-frame clones and leaves some out. The sample contains more than 150,000 clones, 80% to 90% of which appear only once. Sample: peripheral blood. The source of these receptors is a woman aged 70-85 years with acute or convalescent COVID-19. Both conserved end residues are part of each CDR3. Fields, in order: D gene, clone size, J gene, V gene, CDR3 DNA, CDR3 protein. The D gene is left open where the match is weak. Size is stated for part of the rows, as once, few or many counts, or as a class when the clone is expanded.

TRBD2,-,TRBJ2-7,TRBV4-2,TGTGCCAGCAGCCAAGACTTCGGGACTAGCGGATACGAGCAGTACTTC,CASSQDFGTSGYEQYF
TRBD1,few,TRBJ1-3,TRBV7-2,TGTGCCAGCAGCTTAGAGGGGACAGGGGTATCTGGAAACACCATATATTTT,CASSLEGTGVSGNTIYF
-,few,TRBJ1-2,TRBV7-2,TGTGCCAGCAGCTTGGGCGGCCAGGGGTCCTATGGCTACACCTTC,CASSLGGQGSYGYTF
TRBD2,-,TRBJ2-2,TRBV5-6,TGTGCCAGCAGCCAGGGACTAGCGGGAGCTGGGTACACCGGGGAGCTGTTTTTT,CASSQGLAGAGYTGELFF
-,-,TRBJ2-1,TRBV6-6,TGTGCCAGCAGTTACGGAGGGACGGAAAACAATGAGCAGTTCTTC,CASSYGGTENNEQFF
TRBD2,-,TRBJ2-1,TRBV20-1,TGCAGTGCTAGTTCCCTAGCGGGGGACTCCTACAATGAGCAGTTCTTC,CSASSLAGDSYNEQFF
TRBD1,few,TRBJ1-2,TRBV27,TGTGCCAGCAGTTTATCGTACGGGGGACAGGGGGCCCCCTATGGCTACACCTTC,CASSLSYGGQGAPYGYTF
-,-,TRBJ1-3,TRBV9,TGTGCCAGCAGCGTAGCTCGAGGGTATGGAAACACCATATATTTT,CASSVARGYGNTIYF
-,-,TRBJ2-3,TRBV13,TGTGCCAGCAGCTTAGTGGGGCGCGGGAACGCAGATACGCAGTATTTT,CASSLVGRGNADTQYF
TRBD1,once,TRBJ2-1,TRBV7-2,TGTGCCAGCAACAGACAGGGTTACAATGAGCAGTTCTTC,CASNRQGYNEQFF
TRBD1,-,TRBJ2-1,TRBV18,TGTGCCAGCTCACGACTCGCTCTTTCGGGACAGGGGGACAATGAGCAGTTCTTC,CASSRLALSGQGDNEQFF
TRBD2,-,TRBJ2-3,TRBV27,TGTGCCAGCAGAAAAGGCGGGGGGGCCGCAGATACGCAGTATTTT,CASRKGGGAADTQYF
TRBD1,-,TRBJ2-2,TRBV3-1/TRBV3-2,TGTGCCAGCACCCGGGGCAGGGGGACGTATCGGGACACCGGGGAGCTGTTTTTT,CASTRGRGTYRDTGELFF
-,few,TRBJ2-7,TRBV18,TGTGCCAGCTCACCGGGTAAGGGGGGGAGCGAGCAGTACTTC,CASSPGKGGSEQYF
-,-,TRBJ2-1,TRBV7-2,TGTGCCAGCAGCTTACTCACGGGGGGCCTCTACAATGAGCAGTTCTTC,CASSLLTGGLYNEQFF
TRBD2,-,TRBJ2-3,TRBV6-5,TGTGCCAGCAGTTACCCGACTAGCGGGACGGCTACGCAGTATTTT,CASSYPTSGTATQYF
TRBD2,-,TRBJ2-3,TRBV24-1,TGTGCCACCAAGGCGGGGGGCACAGATACGCAGTATTTT,CATKAGGTDTQYF
-,-,TRBJ1-5,TRBV5-6,TGTGCCAGCAGCTGGGGGCCCGATCCCAATCAGCCCCAGCATTTT,CASSWGPDPNQPQHF
-,once,TRBJ1-5,TRBV28,TGTGCCAGCAGCCCAGCGGGGGTCTTTCAGCCCCAGCATTTT,CASSPAGVFQPQHF
TRBD2,-,TRBJ2-1,TRBV6-5,TGTGCCAGCAGGCAGTTTCCGGGACTAGCGGGAGAGCAGTTCTTC,CASRQFPGLAGEQFF